The text below deals with one T cell receptor beta chain. The antigen remains unidentified. Original analysis: Filtering differed for immunoSEQ, which gave only junction sequences without quality scores. Assay used: immunoSEQ multiplex PCR; TCRdb lists only in-frame clones, some missing. That table is the source of V, J and clone size, and D and trimming were worked out from the DNA. The table includes fewer than 1.6 million clones, approximately 98.5% detected once. This entry comes from a study of shared clonotypes between healthy human individuals. Overall study: Per donor, three plates held CD4 naive cells, three held CD4 memory, two held CD8 naive and one held CD8 memory. Study-wide results and limits: Some naive CD4 clonotypes, roughly 4.8%, turned up in common across four donors. Donor clonotype sharing was expected to depend on sequencing depth.

The source material was naive CD4+ T cells sorted from blood. Subset noted: CD45RA+ positively selected. The receptor was derived from a man between 25 and 39 years old in good health.

CDR3 DNA sequence: TGTGCCAGCAGTTCGCTTAGCGGGAGTGCAGATACGCAGTATTTT. Protein sequence: CASSSLSGSADTQYF. The rearrangement joins TRBV2 to TRBJ2-3; 9 bases agree with TRBD2. In germline, CDR1 is SNHLY, CDR2 FYNNEI. This CDR3 is 15 amino acids long. V shed 5 bases and J 4 bases; nucleotides not matched to a gene: 7.